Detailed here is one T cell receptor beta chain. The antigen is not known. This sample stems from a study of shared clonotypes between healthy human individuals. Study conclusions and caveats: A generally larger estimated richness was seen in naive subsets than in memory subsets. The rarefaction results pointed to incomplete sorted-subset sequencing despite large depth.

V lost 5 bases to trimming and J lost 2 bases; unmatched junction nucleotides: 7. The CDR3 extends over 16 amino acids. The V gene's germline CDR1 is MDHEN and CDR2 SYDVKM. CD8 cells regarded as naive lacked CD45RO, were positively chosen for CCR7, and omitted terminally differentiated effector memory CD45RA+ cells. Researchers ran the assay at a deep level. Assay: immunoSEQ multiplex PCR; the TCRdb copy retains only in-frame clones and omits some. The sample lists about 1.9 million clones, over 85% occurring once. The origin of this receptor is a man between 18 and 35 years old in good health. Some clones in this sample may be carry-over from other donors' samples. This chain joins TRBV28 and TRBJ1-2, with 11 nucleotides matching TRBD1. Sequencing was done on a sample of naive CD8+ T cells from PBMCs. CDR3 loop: CASSAWTGGANYGYTF. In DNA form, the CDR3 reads TGTGCCAGCAGTGCATGGACAGGGGGCGCCAACTATGGCTACACCTTC.